These 19 T cell receptor beta chains originate from one sample sequenced in a study of CD8 T cells in Susac syndrome. Reverse transcription of about 0.5 to 1 ug RNA was carried out with random hexamers. TCRdb reanalysed the immunoSEQ multiplex PCR reads using MiXCR and keeps one entry per CDR3 protein. The sample consists of 180,000 or so distinct CDR3 sequences, 85% to 95% of them appearing once. Sequences were obtained from CD4+ T cells from PBMCs. The receptors stem from a human donor with Susac syndrome.

The rearrangement links TRBV6-2 or TRBV6-3 to TRBJ2-6; D is perhaps TRBD2 (5 bases). Germline V gene data show CDR1 as MNHEY and CDR2 as SVGEGT. The CDR3 extends over 14 amino acids. With 8 bases removed from V and 0 bases from J, the gap between germline ends came to 8 bases. The CDR3 DNA reads as TGTGCCAGCCTGGGGAGCTCTGGGGCCAACGTCCTGACTTTC. This gives the protein CASLGSSGANVLTF.

Turning to this clonotype: Because the CDR3's place on the DNA is in doubt, the DNA is left out and the CDR3 is given as listed by TCRdb. The chain carries TRBV21-1 and TRBJ1-1. TRBV21-1 corresponds to a pseudogene. The CDR3 sequence runs 13 residues, both termini included. This CDR3 is CASSKAVFGEAFF.

The genes are TRBV20-1 and TRBJ1-5, with a tentative D call TRBD1 (5 bases). The V gene's germline CDR1 is DFQATT and CDR2 SNEGSKA (reference sequence). The CDR3 is 16 amino acids. V dropped 3 bases and J dropped 2 bases, with 17 bases sitting between them. CDR3 sequence (DNA): TGCAGTGCTAGGCTGGGACCGAGTTTCGGCAATCAGCCCCAGCATTTT. Translation: CSARLGPSFGNQPQHF.

The rearrangement links TRBV9 to TRBJ2-3; TRBD2 agrees at 8 bases. Trimming took 0 bases from V and 6 from J; bases not matched to a gene: 9. The length of the CDR3 is 16 residues. Germline V CDR1 and CDR2: SGDLS, YYNGEE. This CDR3 is CASSVGVAGYSDTQYF. The CDR3 nucleotides read TGTGCCAGCAGCGTAGGAGTAGCGGGATATTCGGATACGCAGTATTTT.

This chain links TRBV6-1 with TRBJ1-1; a possible D gene is TRBD1 (5 bases). This CDR3 has 16 amino acids. V was pared by 2 bases and J by 6 bases, with 19 bases between. Looked up from germline, CDR1 is MNHNS and CDR2 is SASEGT. In DNA, the CDR3 is TGTGCCAGCAGTGAAAGGAGTCTCGGGGCGACGGCTGAAGCTTTCTTT. Its protein product is CASSERSLGATAEAFF.

This chain connects TRBV5-1 to TRBJ2-1; a weak D match, TRBD2 (5 bases). CDR3 length: 16 amino acids. Trimming removed 3 bases at V and 3 bases at J, with 16 bases between. Per the germline V gene, CDR1 is SGHRS and CDR2 is YFSETQ. CDR3 in DNA: TGCGCCAGCAGCTGGAACGAGCGGACCCTCTACAATGAGCAGTTCTTC. It yields the protein CASSWNERTLYNEQFF.

The chain is built from TRBV7-6 and TRBJ2-1, with unresolved D. Per the germline V gene, CDR1 is SGHVS and CDR2 is FNYEAQ. V was clipped by 4 bases and J by 8 bases, with 18 bases between them. The CDR3 extends over 15 amino acids. The DNA of the CDR3 is TGTGCCAGCAGCTCGGCGTTGGGTGGACGGCATGAGCAGTTCTTC. It specifies CASSSALGGRHEQFF.

The rearrangement uses TRBV27 and TRBJ1-4; D is uncertain. Trimming took 3 bases from V and 3 from J, leaving 8 bases between them. The CDR3 is made up of 14 amino acids. Germline V gene lookup returns CDR1 MNHEY and CDR2 SMNVEV (reference sequence). The CDR3 nucleotides are TGTGCCAGCAGTTTTTTGGGTCCTAATGAAAAACTGTTTTTT. Its translation is CASSFLGPNEKLFF.

V is TRBV14 and J is TRBJ2-7, with D perhaps matching TRBD2 (5 bases). This CDR3 is 13 amino acids long. Trimming left V 0 bases short and J 13 bases short, with 16 bases between. Germline V gene sequence: CDR1 SGHDN, CDR2 FVKESK. Here the CDR3 reads CASSQDRDYGKYF. The CDR3 coding sequence is TGTGCCAGCAGCCAAGATCGCGACTACGGCAAATACTTC.

V is TRBV28 and J is TRBJ2-1; D gene unclear. The V end was cut by 2 bases, the J end by 10 bases, with 12 bases between. The CDR3 has 13 residues. CDR1 and CDR2 from the germline V gene are MDHEN and SYDVKM. CDR3 DNA sequence: TGTGCCAGCAGTTTAAGTCACCGGGCCGAGCAGTTCTTC. Its translation: CASSLSHRAEQFF.

The J gene is TRBJ1-1, the V gene TRBV28; 7 bases map to TRBD1. The CDR3 covers 16 residues. The J segment lost 0 bases and the V segment lost 4 bases, leaving 8 bases of the junction unmatched. Germline CDR1 reads MDHEN; CDR2 reads SYDVKM. As DNA, the CDR3 is TGTGCCAGCAGTTCCCGACAGGGCAGTATGAACACTGAAGCTTTCTTT. Translating gives CASSSRQGSMNTEAFF. The entire variable domain, with the rest obtained from reference TRBV28 and TRBJ1-1, is as follows: DVKVTQSSRYLVKRTGEKVFLECVQDMDHENMFWYRQDPGLGLRLIYFSYDVKMKEKGDIPEGYSVSREKKERFSLILESASTNQTSMYLCASSSRQGSMNTEAFFGQGTRLTVV.

V is TRBV28 and J is TRBJ1-2; D is ambiguous. V shed 3 bases and J shed 1 base, with 9 bases lying between them. Per the germline V gene, CDR1 is MDHEN and CDR2 is SYDVKM. The CDR3 runs 14 residues. The CDR3 loop reads CASSFTGINYGYTF. In nucleotides, the CDR3 is TGTGCCAGCAGTTTTACGGGGATTAACTATGGCTACACCTTC.

This clonotype was detected once. The CDR3 region is CASSLGGENTEAFF. The CDR3 nucleotides read TGCGCCAGCAGCTTGGGAGGGGAGAACACTGAAGCTTTCTTT. The chain carries TRBV5-1 and TRBJ1-1; possible D gene TRBD1, 5 bases. The CDR3 is 14 residues long. The germline gives CDR1 SGHRS, CDR2 YFSETQ. Trimming pared 0 bases from V and 1 base from J, leaving 7 bases between.

The chain uses TRBV4-1 and TRBJ1-5; 7 positions match TRBD1. V lost 0 bases and J lost 4; bases outside the gene matches: 3. The CDR3 loop spans 15 amino acids. CDR1 is MGHRA and CDR2 is YSYEKL in the germline V gene. The CDR3: CASSQDGGQNQPQHF. The CDR3 bases are TGCGCCAGCAGCCAAGATGGGGGACAGAATCAGCCCCAGCATTTT.

The gene calls are TRBV9 and TRBJ2-1; 11 bases agree with TRBD2. V was clipped by 0 bases and J by 6 bases; unmatched bases: 5. Germline values: CDR1 SGDLS, CDR2 YYNGEE. The CDR3 length is 16 residues. The CDR3 reads CASSVARLAGINEQFF. Here the CDR3 DNA reads TGTGCCAGCAGCGTAGCTAGACTAGCGGGAATCAATGAGCAGTTCTTC.

The V and J genes are TRBV15 and TRBJ1-2, with TRBD1 matching 7 bases. With V trimmed by 6 bases and J by 4 bases, 11 bases remained unmatched. Looked up from germline, CDR1 is LNHNV and CDR2 is YYDKDF (reference sequence). The CDR3 has 15 amino acids. CDR3 DNA sequence: TGTGCCACCAGTCCCCGGAGACAGGGCGTCTATGGCTACACCTTC. Translated: CATSPRRQGVYGYTF.

V usage is TRBV3-1 and J usage is TRBJ2-1; TRBD2 matches 8 bases. This CDR3 comprises 17 residues. V shed 8 bases and J 5 bases; nucleotides not matched to a gene: 17. Germline V lookup: CDR1 LGHDT, CDR2 YNNKEL (reference sequence). The DNA for the CDR3 is TGTGCCAGCTCGGGAAAGTCAGCGGGAGACCCCCACAATGAGCAGTTCTTC. Amino acid sequence: CASSGKSAGDPHNEQFF.

CDR3 nucleotide sequence: TGTGCCAGCAGCCCGGGACAGGGGGTCCTCATGAACACTGAAGCTTTCTTT. It specifies CASSPGQGVLMNTEAFF. V and J are TRBV7-9 and TRBJ1-1; the match to TRBD1 covers 11 bases. CDR3 length equals 17 residues. Germline V gives CDR1 SEHNR, CDR2 FQNEAQ (reference sequence). The V segment lost 5 bases and the J segment 0 bases; nucleotides outside the gene matches: 8.

This chain connects TRBV4-3 to TRBJ2-1, with no clear D. V gave up 0 bases and J gave up 6 bases, with 12 bases separating them. Germline-derived CDR1 and CDR2 are LGHNA and YSLEER. This CDR3 region has 15 residues. Here the CDR3 DNA reads TGCGCCAGCAGCCAAGACTTGGGGTGGGGCAATGAGCAGTTCTTC. It yields the protein CASSQDLGWGNEQFF.